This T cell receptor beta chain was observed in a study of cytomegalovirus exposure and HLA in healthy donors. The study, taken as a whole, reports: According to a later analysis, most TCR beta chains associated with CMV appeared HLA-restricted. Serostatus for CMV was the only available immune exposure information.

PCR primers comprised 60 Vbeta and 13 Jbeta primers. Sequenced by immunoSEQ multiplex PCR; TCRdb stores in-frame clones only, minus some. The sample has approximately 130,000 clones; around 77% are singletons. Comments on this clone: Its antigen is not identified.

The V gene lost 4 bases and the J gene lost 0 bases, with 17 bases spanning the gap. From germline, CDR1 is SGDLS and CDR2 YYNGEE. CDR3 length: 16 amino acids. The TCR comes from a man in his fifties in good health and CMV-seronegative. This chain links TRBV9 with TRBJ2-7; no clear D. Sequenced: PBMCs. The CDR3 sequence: CASSPFPQVSSYEQYF. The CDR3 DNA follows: TGTGCCAGCAGCCCCTTCCCCCAGGTGAGCTCCTACGAGCAGTACTTC.